This is a list of T cell receptor beta chains from one sample in a study of human T cells and chemical hapten exposure. TCRdb used MiXCR to reprocess the RACE reads, holding one entry per CDR3 protein. The sample includes approximately 92,000 distinct CDR3 sequences, more than 9.5% of them seen just once. Sample: whole blood, taken in connection with sensitization to the hapten diphenylcyclopropenone (DPC). The receptors here all came from a woman aged 40 to 50 with alopecia areata. Some clones in this sample may be carry-over from other donors' samples. CDR3s leave out the opening cysteine and the closing phenylalanine or tryptophan.

>TRBJ2-7|TRBV4-1
ASSQDIRLQY
>TRBJ2-7|TRBV6-2/TRBV6-3
ASSYDGPEYEQY
>TRBJ2-5|TRBV6-5
ASSYGLAGTQY
>TRBJ2-1|TRBV27
ASSLLRLAGGPSEQF
>TRBJ2-3|TRBV5-4
ASSETGLSTDTQY
>TRBJ2-7|TRBV27
ASSAPGQGFGEQY
>TRBJ1-6|TRBV12-3/TRBV12-4
ASSLQADSPLH
>TRBJ1-1|TRBV28
ASSQGPHTEAF
>TRBJ1-1|TRBV3-1
ASSLEVGTEAF
>TRBJ2-5|TRBV7-3
ASSPTSGGAGETQY
>TRBJ2-7|TRBV11-2
ASSLGAAYEQY
>TRBJ2-5|TRBV2
ASGRQTPETQY
>TRBJ1-2|TRBV13
ASSTTRLGYGYT
>TRBJ2-4|TRBV18
ASSPTGDIQY
>TRBJ1-2|TRBV2
ASTKGAYGYT
>TRBJ2-2|TRBV24-1
ATSDLTENTGELF
>TRBJ1-2|TRBV27
ASSPRTGGEGYT
>TRBJ2-2|TRBV11-3
ASSPSNGELF
>TRBJ2-1|TRBV4-2
ASSQEQRGGYNEQF
>TRBJ1-4|TRBV12-3/TRBV12-4
ASSGRTLTNEKLF
>TRBJ2-7|TRBV5-1
ASSAGTGVVEQY
>TRBJ2-1|TRBV6-2/TRBV6-3
ASSYIRGEQF
>TRBJ2-1|TRBV20-1
SATGVPYNEQF
>TRBJ2-5|TRBV7-2
ASSPVGGPQETQY
>TRBJ1-1|TRBV11-2
ASSLARPGTEAF
>TRBJ1-1|TRBV20-1
SARDLAGEVEAF
>TRBJ2-1|TRBV4-3
ASSLNSGDIYNEQF
>TRBJ2-1|TRBV12-3/TRBV12-4
ASNRDSNEQF
>TRBJ1-2|TRBV6-5
ASSPWGGGGYT
>TRBJ2-1|TRBV6-2/TRBV6-3
ASTGAGSSYNEQF
>TRBJ2-5|TRBV20-1
SAREASFIQTQY
>TRBJ2-1|TRBV29-1
SVERLVGTGGYNEQF
>TRBJ2-1|TRBV7-6
ASRALSTNYNEQF
>TRBJ2-2|TRBV20-1
SASGLAGADGELF
>TRBJ2-2|TRBV11-2
ASSPNLGRGRHTGELF